This T cell receptor beta chain comes out of a study of monozygotic twins with inflammatory bowel disease. Study-level results: Separate T cell subtypes could not be resolved from one another. Added variability in patient repertoires may stem from differing immunosuppressive treatments.

No sorting of T cells preceded isolation of total RNA from whole blood. Germline values: CDR1 SGHTA, CDR2 FQGNSA. CDR3 size: 14 residues. As to this clonotype: Its antigen is currently unknown.

Each TCR library consumed around 3.5 ug of total RNA. Using the 5' RACE reads, TCRdb records one entry per CDR3 protein without DNA. The sample has around 410,000 distinct CDR3 sequences; the top ten hold around 2.5%. Source material: blood. This TCR derives from a human donor with ulcerative colitis or Crohn's disease, or a healthy co-twin of an affected twin (not recorded which). The J gene is TRBJ2-4, the V gene TRBV7-2; TCRdb gives TRBD1 as the D gene, but with no DNA this cannot be confirmed. The chain's CDR3 is CASSLDRGLNIQYF.